What follows are 24 T cell receptor beta chains derived from one specimen sequenced in a study of blood T cell repertoires in COVID-19. Only in-frame clones appear in the TCRdb table, and some are missing; sequencing was by immunoSEQ multiplex PCR. The sample comprises around 250,000 clones, about 86% of which are singletons, and less than 8% rests with the top ten. Specimen: peripheral blood. Receptors originate from a man in his sixties with acute or convalescent COVID-19.

The chain uses TRBV19 and TRBJ2-1; D not certain. Germline CDR1 and CDR2: LNHDA and SQIVND (reference sequence). The CDR3 is 14 amino acids. The germline V and J ends were trimmed by 1 base and 8 bases, with 12 bases remaining between them. CDR3 nucleotides: TGTGCCAGTAGTATAGCCCCGAGCTTGTATGAGCAGTTCTTC. It codes for CASSIAPSLYEQFF.

The table lists this clone with a few counts. The chain is built from TRBV6-5 and TRBJ1-4, with 9 bases that match TRBD1. The CDR3 spans 15 residues. The V and J ends lost 4 bases and 4 bases, in that order; junction bases with no gene match: 4. Germline V gene lookup returns CDR1 MNHEY and CDR2 SVGAGI. The CDR3: CASSSRQGGNEKLFF. The CDR3 region has the DNA TGTGCCAGCAGTTCCCGACAGGGGGGTAATGAAAAACTGTTTTTT.

The rearrangement uses TRBV28 and TRBJ1-4; D is ambiguous. There are 15 residues in the CDR3. Germline values: CDR1 MDHEN, CDR2 SYDVKM. V was pared by 1 base and J by 6 bases, with 12 bases between. CDR3 nucleotides: TGTGCCAGCAGTTTATCGGTCGGGGAGTATGAAAAACTGTTTTTT. This codes for CASSLSVGEYEKLFF. Full variable domain (missing parts from reference TRBV28 and TRBJ1-4): DVKVTQSSRYLVKRTGEKVFLECVQDMDHENMFWYRQDPGLGLRLIYFSYDVKMKEKGDIPEGYSVSREKKERFSLILESASTNQTSMYLCASSLSVGEYEKLFFGSGTQLSVL.

The chain combines TRBV5-6 with TRBJ2-4; D not resolved. V lost 4 bases and J lost 2, with 10 bases in between. This CDR3 spans 14 amino acids. Germline V CDR1 and CDR2: SGHDT, YYEEEE. Here the CDR3 DNA reads TGTGCCAGCAGCATGCAGTTGACCAAAAACATTCAGTACTTC. It yields the protein CASSMQLTKNIQYF.

V gene TRBV5-4 combines with J gene TRBJ2-7; 10 bases agree with TRBD2. J was trimmed by 7 bases and V by 0 bases; bases with no gene match: 4. This CDR3 contains 14 residues. CDR1 and CDR2 (germline): SGHNT, YYREEE (reference sequence). The CDR3 nucleotides are TGTGCCAGCAGCTTGGGTCTAGCGGGAGTAGAGCAGTACTTC. Its protein is CASSLGLAGVEQYF. The full variable domain, with the rest looked up from reference TRBV5-4 and TRBJ2-7, is ETGVTQSPTHLIKTRGQQVTLRCSSQSGHNTVSWYQQALGQGPQFIFQYYREEENGRGNFPPRFSGLQFPNYSSELNVNALELDDSALYLCASSLGLAGVEQYFGPGTRLTVT.

V gene TRBV28 combines with J gene TRBJ1-2; D unresolved. V lost 11 bases and J lost 0, with 10 bases in between. CDR3 length: 12 amino acids. Germline V gives CDR1 MDHEN, CDR2 SYDVKM. The CDR3 sequence is CAVRGTNYGYTF. CDR3 nucleotides: TGTGCCGTCCGGGGAACTAACTATGGCTACACCTTC.

J is TRBJ2-5 and V is TRBV5-4, with TRBD2 identical over 14 bases. The CDR3 loop spans 16 amino acids. Per germline, CDR1 SGHNT and CDR2 YYREEE (reference sequence). V was pared by 2 bases and J by 6 bases, with 6 bases of the junction left unmatched. The CDR3 sequence is CASSFGTSGSSKTQYF. The CDR3 bases are TGTGCCAGCAGCTTCGGGACTAGCGGGAGTTCGAAGACCCAGTACTTC.

V gene TRBV5-1 combines with J gene TRBJ2-7; 7 bases fit TRBD1. The CDR3 covers 14 residues. Trimming took 4 bases from V and 4 from J; bases not matched to a gene: 8. In germline, CDR1 is SGHRS, CDR2 YFSETQ. CDR3 protein: CASSRTGPAYEQYF. CDR3 nucleotides: TGCGCCAGCAGCAGGACAGGTCCCGCTTACGAGCAGTACTTC.

The chain joins TRBV12-3 or TRBV12-4 to TRBJ2-3; maybe TRBD2 (6 bases). With 2 bases removed from V and 4 bases from J, the gap between germline ends came to 7 bases. The CDR3 sequence is 13 residues long. CDR3 in DNA: TGTGCCAGCAGTTTAAGGAGGGCAGATACGCAGTATTTT. This gives the protein CASSLRRADTQYF.

In DNA, the CDR3 is TGTGCCTGGAGTGTAACAGGGAGAGGGAGCAATCAGCCCCAGCATTTT. Translated, it gives CAWSVTGRGSNQPQHF. The chain couples TRBV30 to TRBJ1-5, with D possibly being TRBD1 (6 bases). Germline V CDR1 and CDR2: GTSNPN, SVGIG (reference sequence). This CDR3 region has 16 residues. V shed 0 bases and J shed 1 base, with 13 bases lying between them.

This chain links TRBV5-1 with TRBJ1-2; maybe TRBD1 (6 bases). Deletions cut 5 bases from V and 0 bases from J, with 11 bases between. The length of the CDR3 is 14 residues. The germline gives CDR1 SGHRS, CDR2 YFSETQ. This chain's CDR3 is CASRVGQTNYGYTF. In DNA, the CDR3 is TGCGCCAGCAGAGTCGGACAGACTAACTATGGCTACACCTTC.

The V gene is TRBV15, the J gene TRBJ1-3, with 7 bases that match TRBD1. Unmatched junction bases numbered 6, after V lost 8 bases and J lost 2 bases. Germline values: CDR1 LNHNV, CDR2 YYDKDF (reference sequence). The CDR3 length is 14 residues. CDR3 sequence (DNA): TGTGCCACCGTAGACAGGGTACCTGGAAACACCATATATTTT. Translation: CATVDRVPGNTIYF.

In this sample, this clone turned up a few times. This chain links TRBV12-5 with TRBJ1-5, with D unresolved. The V end lost 7 bases, the J end lost 5 bases, and 15 bases lay between the germline ends. From germline, CDR1 is LGHNT and CDR2 FRNRAP. The CDR3 extends over 14 amino acids. The CDR3 region has the DNA TGTGCTAGTGCTCTGGAGAGGGCCTATCAGCCCCAGCATTTT. Translation: CASALERAYQPQHF.

The sample holds a few counts of this clone. The V and J genes are TRBV19 and TRBJ1-1; 11 nucleotides agree with TRBD1. This CDR3 contains 15 residues. Germline assignment: CDR1 LNHDA and CDR2 SQIVND (reference sequence). J gave up 1 base and V 5 bases, and 3 bases lay outside the gene matches. CDR3 nucleotides: TGTGCCAGTAGTCAGGACAGGGGGCCGAACACTGAAGCTTTCTTT. It encodes CASSQDRGPNTEAFF.

A few counts support this clone. The chain carries TRBV6-4 and TRBJ1-2; D is perhaps TRBD1 (5 bases). CDR1 is MRHNA, CDR2 SNTAGT, per germline. This CDR3 is built from 13 residues. The V and J ends lost 5 bases and 6 bases respectively, with 13 bases between them. CDR3 loop: CASSTYGGDGYTF. The DNA for the CDR3 is TGTGCCAGCAGTACATACGGGGGGGATGGCTACACCTTC.

The chain has TRBV4-2 and TRBJ1-2; weak D call: TRBD1 (6 bases). The V end was cut by 0 bases, the J end by 0 bases, with 17 bases between. This CDR3 is built from 18 residues. Germline V gene lookup returns CDR1 LGHNA and CDR2 YNFKEQ. The CDR3 here is CASSQDTGSGAANYGYTF. As DNA, the CDR3 is TGTGCCAGCAGCCAAGATACGGGTTCAGGGGCTGCTAACTATGGCTACACCTTC.

The rearrangement links TRBV28 to TRBJ1-3; maybe TRBD1 (6 bases). The CDR3 runs 16 residues. Germline V gene lookup returns CDR1 MDHEN and CDR2 SYDVKM. V lost 6 bases, J lost 6 bases, and 21 bases lay in between. The CDR3 bases are TGTGCCAGCAGCCTCTTGGGCAGGGGCGAGGAAAACACCATATATTTT. Protein product: CASSLLGRGEENTIYF.

This chain connects TRBV7-2 to TRBJ1-2; D is unresolved. The CDR3 loop spans 15 amino acids. V was clipped by 5 bases and J by 6 bases, with 19 bases between them. CDR1 is SGHTA, CDR2 FQGNSA, per germline. The DNA for the CDR3 is TGTGCCAGCAGCCCCAGAGGGTCTGGGTTGGATGGCTACACCTTC. Translated, it gives CASSPRGSGLDGYTF.

This clone occurred a few times. One end of the junction varies from germline; a read error may be responsible. The V and J genes are TRBV7-9 and TRBJ2-7, with 10 bases identical to TRBD2. Germline V gene lookup returns CDR1 SEHNR and CDR2 FQNEAQ (reference sequence). The CDR3 spans 14 residues. The CDR3 reads CASSLAGDSYEQYF. CDR3 nucleotide sequence: TGTGCCAGCAGCCTAGCGGGAGATTCCTACGAGCAGTACTTC.

This chain links TRBV24-1 with TRBJ2-1, with TRBD2 matching 7 bases. The CDR3 sequence is 14 residues long. V shed 4 bases and J 7 bases; nucleotides not matched to a gene: 6. The germline gives CDR1 KGHDR, CDR2 SFDVKD. This CDR3 reads CATSDRTSRNEQFF. The DNA of the CDR3 is TGTGCCACCAGTGACCGGACTAGTAGAAATGAGCAGTTCTTC.

J is TRBJ1-5 and V is TRBV28; a weak D match, TRBD1 (6 bases). The germline CDR1 and CDR2 sequences are MDHEN and SYDVKM. V was cut by 3 bases and J by 6 bases, with 15 bases left in between. There are 15 residues in the CDR3. The CDR3 protein is CASSFRGGGGQPQHF. In nucleotides, the CDR3 is TGTGCCAGCAGTTTCAGAGGGGGTGGAGGTCAGCCCCAGCATTTT.

The rearrangement uses TRBV14 and TRBJ1-1; D remains unclear. Germline CDR1 is SGHDN and CDR2 is FVKESK. CDR3 length equals 11 residues. V was clipped by 1 base and J by 9 bases, with 6 bases between them. CDR3 sequence (DNA): TGTGCCAGCAGCCAAGGGCTCCAAGCTTTCTTT. Protein sequence: CASSQGLQAFF.

This CDR3 is CASSSPDREAFF. CDR3 DNA: TGTGCCAGCAGTTCCCCAGACAGGGAAGCTTTCTTT. J is TRBJ1-1 and V is TRBV6-5; D may be TRBD1 (6 bases). This CDR3 region has 12 residues. V shed 4 bases and J shed 8 bases, with 11 bases lying between them. Germline V gene lookup returns CDR1 MNHEY and CDR2 SVGAGI.

The chain combines TRBV30 with TRBJ1-1, with D unclear. V was cut by 2 bases and J by 0 bases, with 7 bases left in between. CDR1 and CDR2 (germline): GTSNPN, SVGIG (reference sequence). The CDR3 has 13 amino acids. Here the CDR3 DNA reads TGTGCCTGGAGTCAACAACTGAACACTGAAGCTTTCTTT. Translated, it gives CAWSQQLNTEAFF.